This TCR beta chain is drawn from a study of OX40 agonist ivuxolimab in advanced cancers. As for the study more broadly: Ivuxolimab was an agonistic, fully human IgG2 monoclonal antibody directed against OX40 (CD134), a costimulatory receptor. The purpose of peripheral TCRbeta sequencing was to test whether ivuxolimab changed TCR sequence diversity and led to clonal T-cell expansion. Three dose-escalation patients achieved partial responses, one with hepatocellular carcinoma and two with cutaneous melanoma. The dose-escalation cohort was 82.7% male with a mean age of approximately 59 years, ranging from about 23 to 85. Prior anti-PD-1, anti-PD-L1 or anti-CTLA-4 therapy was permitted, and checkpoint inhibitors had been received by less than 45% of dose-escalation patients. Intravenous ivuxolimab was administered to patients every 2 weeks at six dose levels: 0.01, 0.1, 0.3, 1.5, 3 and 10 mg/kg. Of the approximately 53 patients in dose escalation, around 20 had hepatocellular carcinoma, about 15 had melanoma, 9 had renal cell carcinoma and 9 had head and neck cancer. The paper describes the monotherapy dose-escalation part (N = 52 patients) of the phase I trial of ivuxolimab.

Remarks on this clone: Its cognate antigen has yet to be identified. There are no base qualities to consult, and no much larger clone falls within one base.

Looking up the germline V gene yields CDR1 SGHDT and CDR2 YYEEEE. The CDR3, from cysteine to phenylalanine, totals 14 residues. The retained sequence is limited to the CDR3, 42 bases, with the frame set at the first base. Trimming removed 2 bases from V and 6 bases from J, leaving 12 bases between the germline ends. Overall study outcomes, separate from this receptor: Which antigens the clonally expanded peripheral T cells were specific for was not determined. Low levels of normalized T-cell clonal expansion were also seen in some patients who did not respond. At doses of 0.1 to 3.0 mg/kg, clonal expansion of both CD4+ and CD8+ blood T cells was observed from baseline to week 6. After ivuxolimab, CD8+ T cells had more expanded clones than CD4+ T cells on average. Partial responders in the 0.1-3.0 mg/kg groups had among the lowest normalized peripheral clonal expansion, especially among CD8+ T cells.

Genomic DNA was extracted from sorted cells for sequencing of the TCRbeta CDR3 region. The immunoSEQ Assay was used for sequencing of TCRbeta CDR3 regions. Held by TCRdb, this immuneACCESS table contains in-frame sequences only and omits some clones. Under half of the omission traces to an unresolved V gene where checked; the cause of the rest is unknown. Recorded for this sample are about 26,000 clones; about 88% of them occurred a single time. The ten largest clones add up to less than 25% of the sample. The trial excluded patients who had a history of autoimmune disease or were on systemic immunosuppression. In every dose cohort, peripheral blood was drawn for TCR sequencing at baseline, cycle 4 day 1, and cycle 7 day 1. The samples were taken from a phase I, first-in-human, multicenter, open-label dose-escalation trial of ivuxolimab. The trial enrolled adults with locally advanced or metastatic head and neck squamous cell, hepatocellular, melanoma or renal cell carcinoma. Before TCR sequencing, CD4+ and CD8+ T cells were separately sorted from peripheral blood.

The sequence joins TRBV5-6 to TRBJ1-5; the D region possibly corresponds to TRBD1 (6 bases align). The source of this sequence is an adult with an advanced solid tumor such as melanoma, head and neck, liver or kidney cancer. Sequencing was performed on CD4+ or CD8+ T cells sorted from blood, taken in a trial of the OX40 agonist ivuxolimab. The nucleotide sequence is TGTGCCAGCAGCTTAACAGGGTCGAGTCAGCCCCAGCATTTT. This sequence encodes CASSLTGSSQPQHF.